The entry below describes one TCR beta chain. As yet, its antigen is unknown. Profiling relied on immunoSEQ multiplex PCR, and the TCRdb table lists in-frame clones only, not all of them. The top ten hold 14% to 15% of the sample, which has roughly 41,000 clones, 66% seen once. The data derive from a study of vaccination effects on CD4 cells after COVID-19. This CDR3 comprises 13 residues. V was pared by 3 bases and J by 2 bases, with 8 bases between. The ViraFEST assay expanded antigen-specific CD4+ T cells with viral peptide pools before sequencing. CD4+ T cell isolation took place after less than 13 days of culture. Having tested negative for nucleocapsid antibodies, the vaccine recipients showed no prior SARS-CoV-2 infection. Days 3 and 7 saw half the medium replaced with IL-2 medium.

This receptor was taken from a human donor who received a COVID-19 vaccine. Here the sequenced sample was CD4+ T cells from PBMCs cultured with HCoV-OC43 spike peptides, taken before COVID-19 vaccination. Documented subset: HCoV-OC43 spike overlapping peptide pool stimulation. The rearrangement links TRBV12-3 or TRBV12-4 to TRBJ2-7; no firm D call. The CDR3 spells CASSFQDPYEQYF. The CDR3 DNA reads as TGTGCCAGCAGTTTTCAGGATCCCTACGAGCAGTACTTC.